This TCR beta chain derives from a study of radiotherapy plus CTLA-4 blockade in lung cancer. At the level of the study: Objective responses arose in approximately 20% of patients, and 25% to 40% experienced disease control.

CTLA-4 blockade using ipilimumab, together with focal radiation, was received by patients with chemo-refractory metastatic non-small-cell lung cancer. Trimming removed 1 base from V and 7 bases from J; junction bases left unmatched: 10. Germline loops: CDR1 MNHNS, CDR2 SASEGT. The CDR3 is made up of 16 amino acids. Profiling relied on immunoSEQ multiplex PCR, and the TCRdb table lists in-frame clones only, not all of them. Here the sample spans about 110,000 clones, 85% to 90% being singletons. With respect to this clone: No antigen is known for it.

Findings and caveats of the study: TCR clones originating in tumors grew in number in blood after radiotherapy plus ipilimumab.

The specimen was peripheral blood, collected from a patient treated with radiotherapy plus ipilimumab. This sequence was found in a human donor with non-small cell lung cancer that progressed on radiotherapy plus ipilimumab. Some clones in this sample may be carry-over from other donors' samples. The chain has TRBV6-1 and TRBJ1-2; TRBD1 matches 9 bases. The CDR3 is CASSEGWDRVGGGYTF. CDR3 bases: TGTGCCAGCAGTGAAGGGTGGGACAGGGTAGGTGGTGGCTACACCTTC.